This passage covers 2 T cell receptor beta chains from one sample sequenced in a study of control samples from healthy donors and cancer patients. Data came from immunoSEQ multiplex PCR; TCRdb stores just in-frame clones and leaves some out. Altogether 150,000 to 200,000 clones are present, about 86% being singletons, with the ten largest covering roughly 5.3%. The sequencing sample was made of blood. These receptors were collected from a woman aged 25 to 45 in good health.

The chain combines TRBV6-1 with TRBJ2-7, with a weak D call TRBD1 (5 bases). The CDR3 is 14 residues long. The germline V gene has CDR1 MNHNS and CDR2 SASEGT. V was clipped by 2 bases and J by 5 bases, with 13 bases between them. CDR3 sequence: CASSEQGLGDEQYF. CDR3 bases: TGTGCCAGCAGTGAACAGGGTTTAGGGGACGAGCAGTACTTC.

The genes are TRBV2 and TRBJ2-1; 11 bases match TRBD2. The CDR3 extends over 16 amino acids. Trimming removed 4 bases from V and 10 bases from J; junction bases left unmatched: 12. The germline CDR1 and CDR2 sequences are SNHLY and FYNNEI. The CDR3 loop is CASSVLYSGGAREQFF. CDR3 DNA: TGTGCCAGCAGTGTCCTCTATAGCGGGGGGGCCCGGGAGCAGTTCTTC.